The TCR beta chain described here comes from a study of OX40 agonist ivuxolimab in advanced cancers. Study-wide context: Partial response was recorded in three patients: one hepatocellular carcinoma and two cutaneous melanoma cases. Overall study findings and caveats: At doses 0.1 to 3.0 mg/kg, CD4+ and CD8+ clones expanded.

Profiled with immunoSEQ multiplex PCR; TCRdb holds only in-frame clones, not every one. The sample shows approximately 42,000 clones, approximately 75% of them seen only once. Concerning this clone itself: Its specificity is not known.

Germline CDR1 is SGHNT and CDR2 is YYREEE (reference sequence). The CDR3 has 16 amino acids. V shed 3 bases, J shed 0 bases, and the junction held 6 bases outside the gene matches. Sequenced here: CD4+ or CD8+ T cells sorted from blood, sampled in a trial of the OX40 agonist ivuxolimab. The V call is TRBV5-4, the J call TRBJ2-3, with 8 bases that match TRBD2. The TCR originated in an adult with an advanced solid tumor such as melanoma, head and neck, liver or kidney cancer. CDR3 sequence (DNA): TGTGCCAGCAGCTACCGATTAGCGGGAAGCACAGATACGCAGTATTTT. It codes for CASSYRLAGSTDTQYF. Supplemented by reference TRBV5-4 and TRBJ2-3, the full variable domain reads ETGVTQSPTHLIKTRGQQVTLRCSSQSGHNTVSWYQQALGQGPQFIFQYYREEENGRGNFPPRFSGLQFPNYSSELNVNALELDDSALYLCASSYRLAGSTDTQYFGPGTRLTVL.